This T cell receptor beta chain was profiled in a study of CD8+ T cells in alopecia areata. In the study overall: Tofacitinib was taken orally by treated patients, and the dose was 5 to 10 mg twice daily.

General study findings and limits: Numerous expanded lesional clones remained in scalp and blood during tofacitinib.

Per germline, CDR1 PRHDT and CDR2 FYEKMQ (reference sequence). The CDR3 contains 13 residues. V lost 5 bases and J lost 5, with 12 bases in between. RNA, once extracted, was reverse transcribed into cDNA for use as the sequencing template. Method: immunoSEQ multiplex PCR; TCRdb's copy keeps in-frame clones and lacks some. The sample includes 180,000 or so clones, 45% to 60% seen only once; the top ten take about a tenth. A word on this clone: What it recognizes is unknown.

Sample treatment: oral pan-JAK inhibitor, 5-10 mg twice daily. Collection of lesional scalp punch biopsies and peripheral blood was performed in alopecia areata patients. The chain links TRBV13 to TRBJ2-5, with a weak D call TRBD1 (5 bases). Sequences were derived from CD8+ T cells sorted from blood, sampled at roughly week 53, from a patient treated with tofacitinib. This sequence originates from a human donor with alopecia areata. The CDR3 DNA reads as TGTGCCAGCAGCATCCAGGGTGAGGAGACCCAGTACTTC. Translation: CASSIQGEETQYF.